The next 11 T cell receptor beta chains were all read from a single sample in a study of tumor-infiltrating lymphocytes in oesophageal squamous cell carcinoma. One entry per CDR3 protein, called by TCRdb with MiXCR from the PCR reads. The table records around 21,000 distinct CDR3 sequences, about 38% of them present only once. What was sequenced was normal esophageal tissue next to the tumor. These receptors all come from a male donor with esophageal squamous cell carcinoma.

CDR3 nucleotides: TGTGCCAGCCAGACAGGGACCGGAGTTAAAGACTATGGCTACACCTTC. This codes for CASQTGTGVKDYGYTF. The chain links TRBV7-4 to TRBJ1-2; 7 bases are a match to TRBD1. CDR1 SGHVT and CDR2 SQSDAQ come from the germline V gene. CDR3 size: 16 residues. V gave up 8 bases and J gave up 3 bases; unmatched junction bases: 15. Supplemented by reference TRBV7-4 and TRBJ1-2, the full variable domain reads GAGVSQSPRYKVAKRGRDVALRCDSISGHVTLYWYRQTLGQGSEVLTYSQSDAQRDKSGRPSGRFSAERPERSVSTLKIQRTEQGDSAVYLCASQTGTGVKDYGYTFGSGTRLTVV.

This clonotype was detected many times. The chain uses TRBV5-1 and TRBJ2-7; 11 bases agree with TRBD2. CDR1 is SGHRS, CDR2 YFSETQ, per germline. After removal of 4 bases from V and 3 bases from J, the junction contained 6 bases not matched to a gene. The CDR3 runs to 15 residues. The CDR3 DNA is TGCGCCAGCAGCCCTCTCGGGACTAGCGGCTACGAGCAGTACTTC. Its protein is CASSPLGTSGYEQYF. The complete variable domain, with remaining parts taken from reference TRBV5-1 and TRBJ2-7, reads KAGVTQTPRYLIKTRGQQVTLSCSPISGHRSVSWYQQTPGQGLQFLFEYFSETQRNKGNFPGRFSGRQFSNSRSEMNVSTLELGDSALYLCASSPLGTSGYEQYFGPGTRLTVT.

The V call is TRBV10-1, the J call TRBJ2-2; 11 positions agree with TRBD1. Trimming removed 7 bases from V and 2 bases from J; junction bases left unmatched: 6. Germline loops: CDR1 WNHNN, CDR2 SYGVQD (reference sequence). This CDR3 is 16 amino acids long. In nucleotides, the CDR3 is TGCGCCAGCATTGGACAGGGGGCGGCTAACACCGGGGAGCTGTTTTTT. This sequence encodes CASIGQGAANTGELFF.

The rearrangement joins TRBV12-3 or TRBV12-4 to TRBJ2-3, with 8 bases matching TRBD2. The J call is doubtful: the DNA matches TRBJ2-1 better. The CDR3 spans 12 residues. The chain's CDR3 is CASSLKRERQFF. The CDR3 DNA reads TGTGCCAGCAGTCTGAAGCGGGAGAGGCAGTTCTTC.

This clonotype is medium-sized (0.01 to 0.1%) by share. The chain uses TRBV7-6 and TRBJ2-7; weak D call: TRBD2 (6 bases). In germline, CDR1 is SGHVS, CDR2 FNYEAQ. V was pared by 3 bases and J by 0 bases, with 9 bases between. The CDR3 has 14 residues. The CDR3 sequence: CASSFGGISYEQYF. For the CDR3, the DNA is TGTGCCAGCAGCTTTGGGGGGATCTCCTACGAGCAGTACTTC. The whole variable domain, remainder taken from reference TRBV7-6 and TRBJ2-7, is GAGVSQSPRYKVTKRGQDVALRCDPISGHVSLYWYRQALGQGPEFLTYFNYEAQQDKSGLPNDRFSAERPEGSISTLTIQRTEQRDSAMYRCASSFGGISYEQYFGPGTRLTVT.

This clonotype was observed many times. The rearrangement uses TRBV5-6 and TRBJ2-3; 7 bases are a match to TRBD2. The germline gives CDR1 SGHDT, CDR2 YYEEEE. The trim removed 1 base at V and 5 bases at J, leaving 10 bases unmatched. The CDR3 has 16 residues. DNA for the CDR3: TGTGCCAGCAGCTTGAGGATGGGACTAATATTAGATACGCAGTATTTT. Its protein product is CASSLRMGLILDTQYF.

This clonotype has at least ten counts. CDR3 sequence reads: CASGTGDTEAFF. CDR3 DNA: TGTGCCAGCGGGACAGGGGACACTGAAGCTTTCTTT. The gene calls are TRBV7-9 and TRBJ1-1; 10 nucleotides agree with TRBD1. There are 12 residues in the CDR3. Trimming took 8 bases from V and 3 from J; bases not matched to a gene: 0. CDR1 and CDR2 from the germline V gene are SEHNR and FQNEAQ (reference sequence). The full variable domain, its missing parts supplied by reference TRBV7-9 and TRBJ1-1, is DTGVSQNPRHKITKRGQNVTFRCDPISEHNRLYWYRQTLGQGPEFLTYFQNEAQLEKSRLLSDRFSAERPKGSFSTLEIQRTEQGDSAMYLCASGTGDTEAFFGQGTRLTVV.

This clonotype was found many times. The CDR3 reads CASRARYEQYF. The CDR3, as DNA: TGTGCCAGCAGGGCTCGCTACGAGCAGTACTTC. V gene TRBV12-3 or TRBV12-4 combines with J gene TRBJ2-7; D not certain. This CDR3 comprises 11 residues. Trimming left V 6 bases short and J 3 bases short, with 6 bases between.

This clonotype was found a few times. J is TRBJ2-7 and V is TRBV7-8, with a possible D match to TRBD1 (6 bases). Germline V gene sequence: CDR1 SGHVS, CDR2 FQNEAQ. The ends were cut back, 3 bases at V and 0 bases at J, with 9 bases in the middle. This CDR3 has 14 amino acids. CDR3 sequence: CASSFDRNSYEQYF. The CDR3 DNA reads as TGTGCCAGCAGCTTCGACAGGAACTCCTACGAGCAGTACTTC.

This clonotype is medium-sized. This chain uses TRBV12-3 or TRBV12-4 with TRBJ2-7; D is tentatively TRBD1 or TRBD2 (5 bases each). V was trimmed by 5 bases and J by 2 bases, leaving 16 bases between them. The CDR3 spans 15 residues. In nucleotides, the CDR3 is TGTGCCAGCAGTAACCTCCGGGACGGGACCTACGAGCAGTACTTC. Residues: CASSNLRDGTYEQYF.

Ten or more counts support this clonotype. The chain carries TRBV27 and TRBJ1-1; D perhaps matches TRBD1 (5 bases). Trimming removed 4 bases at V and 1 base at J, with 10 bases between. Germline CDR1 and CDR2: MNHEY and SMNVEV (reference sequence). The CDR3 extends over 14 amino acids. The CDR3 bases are TGTGCCAGCAGTTACTGGGGCTCGAACACTGAAGCTTTCTTT. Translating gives CASSYWGSNTEAFF.